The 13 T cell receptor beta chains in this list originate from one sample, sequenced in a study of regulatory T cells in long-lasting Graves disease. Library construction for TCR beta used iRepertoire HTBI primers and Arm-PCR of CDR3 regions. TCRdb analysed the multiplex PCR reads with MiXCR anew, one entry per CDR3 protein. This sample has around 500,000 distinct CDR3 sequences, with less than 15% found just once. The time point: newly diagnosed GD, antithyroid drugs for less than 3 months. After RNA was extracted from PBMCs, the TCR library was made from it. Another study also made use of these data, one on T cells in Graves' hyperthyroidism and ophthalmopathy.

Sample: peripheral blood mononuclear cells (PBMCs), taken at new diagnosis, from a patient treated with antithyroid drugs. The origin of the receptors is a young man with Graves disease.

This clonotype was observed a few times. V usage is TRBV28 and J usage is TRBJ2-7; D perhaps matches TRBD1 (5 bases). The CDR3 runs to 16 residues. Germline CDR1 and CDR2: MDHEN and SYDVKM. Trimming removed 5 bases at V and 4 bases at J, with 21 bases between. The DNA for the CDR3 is TGTGCCAGCAGTCCTGGCTCCGGTGGGGCGAAATACGAGCAGTACTTC. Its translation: CASSPGSGGAKYEQYF.

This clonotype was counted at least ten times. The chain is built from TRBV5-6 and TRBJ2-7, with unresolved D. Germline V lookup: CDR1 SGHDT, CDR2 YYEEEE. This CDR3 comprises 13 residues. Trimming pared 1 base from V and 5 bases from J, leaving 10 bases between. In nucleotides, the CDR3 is TGTGCCAGCAGCTTGTGGGCGGCGGACGAGCAGTACTTC. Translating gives CASSLWAADEQYF.

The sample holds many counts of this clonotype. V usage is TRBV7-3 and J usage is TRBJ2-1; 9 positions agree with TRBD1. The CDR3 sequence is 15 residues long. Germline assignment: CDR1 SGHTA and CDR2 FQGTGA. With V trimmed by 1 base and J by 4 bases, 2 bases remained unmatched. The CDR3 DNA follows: TGTGCCAGCAGCTTAAGTGGGACAGGGTACAATGAGCAGTTCTTC. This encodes CASSLSGTGYNEQFF.

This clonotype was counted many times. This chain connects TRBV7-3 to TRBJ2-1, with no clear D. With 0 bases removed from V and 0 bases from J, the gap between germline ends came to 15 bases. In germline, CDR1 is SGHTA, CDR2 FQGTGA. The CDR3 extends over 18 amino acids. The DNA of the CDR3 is TGTGCCAGCAGCTTAACGTTACCCCGCCCGAGCTCCTACAATGAGCAGTTCTTC. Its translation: CASSLTLPRPSSYNEQFF.

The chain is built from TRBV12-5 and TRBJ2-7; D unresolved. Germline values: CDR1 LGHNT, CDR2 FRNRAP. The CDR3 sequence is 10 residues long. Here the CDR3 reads CAPEKDEQYF. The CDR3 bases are TGTGCGCCGGAAAAGGACGAGCAGTACTTC.

The CDR3 sequence is CASSPPGTRNYGYTF. Here the CDR3 DNA reads TGTGCCAGCAGCCCACCCGGGACACGGAACTATGGCTACACCTTC. V usage is TRBV9 and J usage is TRBJ1-2, with D perhaps matching TRBD1 (6 bases). This CDR3 has 15 residues. Trimming took 4 bases from V and 2 from J, leaving 15 bases between them. Germline V gene lookup returns CDR1 SGDLS and CDR2 YYNGEE.

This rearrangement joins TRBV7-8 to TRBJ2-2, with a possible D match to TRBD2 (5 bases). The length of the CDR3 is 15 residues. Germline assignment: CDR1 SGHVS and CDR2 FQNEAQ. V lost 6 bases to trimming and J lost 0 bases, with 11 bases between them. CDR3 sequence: CASRPTRTNTGELFF. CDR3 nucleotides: TGTGCCAGCAGACCAACTAGAACGAACACCGGGGAGCTGTTTTTT. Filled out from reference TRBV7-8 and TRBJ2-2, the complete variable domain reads GAGVSQSPRYKVAKRGQDVALRCDPISGHVSLFWYQQALGQGPEFLTYFQNEAQLDKSGLPSDRFFAERPEGSVSTLKIQRTQQEDSAVYLCASRPTRTNTGELFFGEGSRLTVL.

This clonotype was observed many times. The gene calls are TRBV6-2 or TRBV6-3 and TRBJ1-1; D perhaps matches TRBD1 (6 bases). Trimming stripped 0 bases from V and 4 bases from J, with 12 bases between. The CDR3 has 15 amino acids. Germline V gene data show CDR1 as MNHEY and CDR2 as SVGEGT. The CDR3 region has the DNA TGTGCCAGCAGTTACTCCGCCAGACAGGCCACTGAAGCTTTCTTT. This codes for CASSYSARQATEAFF.

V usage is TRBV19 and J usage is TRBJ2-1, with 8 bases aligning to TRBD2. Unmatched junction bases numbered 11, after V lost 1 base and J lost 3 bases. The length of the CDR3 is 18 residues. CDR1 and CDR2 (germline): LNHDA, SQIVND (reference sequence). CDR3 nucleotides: TGTGCCAGTAGTATAGGATCGGGAGCGGGAGATAACTACAATGAGCAGTTCTTC. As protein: CASSIGSGAGDNYNEQFF.

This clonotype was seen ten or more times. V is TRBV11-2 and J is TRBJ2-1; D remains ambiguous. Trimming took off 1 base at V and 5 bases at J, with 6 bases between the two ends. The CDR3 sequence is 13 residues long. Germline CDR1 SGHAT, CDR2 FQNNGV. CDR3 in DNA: TGTGCCAGCAGCTTAGGACGTAACAATGAGCAGTTCTTC. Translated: CASSLGRNNEQFF.

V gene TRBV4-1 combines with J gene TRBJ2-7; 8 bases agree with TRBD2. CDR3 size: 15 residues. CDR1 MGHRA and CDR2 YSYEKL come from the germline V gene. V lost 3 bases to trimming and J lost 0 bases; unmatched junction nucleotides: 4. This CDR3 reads CASSQGLVSSYEQYF. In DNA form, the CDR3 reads TGCGCCAGCAGCCAGGGACTAGTCAGCTCCTACGAGCAGTACTTC.

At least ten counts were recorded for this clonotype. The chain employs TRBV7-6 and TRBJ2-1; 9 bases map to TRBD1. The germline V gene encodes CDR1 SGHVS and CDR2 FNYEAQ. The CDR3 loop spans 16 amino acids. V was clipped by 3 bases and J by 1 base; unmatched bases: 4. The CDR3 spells CASSLGDRESYNEQFF. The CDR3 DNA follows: TGTGCCAGCAGCTTGGGGGACAGGGAATCCTACAATGAGCAGTTCTTC.

Here the CDR3 DNA reads TGTGCCAGCTCACCATCTACAGGGAGGTACGATCAGCCCCAGCATTTT. Its translation is CASSPSTGRYDQPQHF. This chain joins TRBV18 and TRBJ1-5; TRBD1 is a possible D gene (6 bases). V gave up 2 bases and J gave up 5 bases, with 16 bases separating them. Germline CDR1 KGHSH, CDR2 LQKENI. The CDR3 sequence is 16 residues long.